This T cell receptor beta chain was retrieved from a study of response to subunit inactivated influenza vaccine. TCRdb called the RT-PCR reads again in MiXCR, with one record for every CDR3 protein. Among 700,000 to 800,000 distinct CDR3 sequences listed, under 20% were seen once. In this sample, this clonotype turned up a few times. What it binds is unknown. V lost 2 bases and J 6 bases, leaving 14 bases between the germline ends. The CDR3 is 14 amino acids. Germline V gene data show CDR1 as DFQATT and CDR2 as SNEGSKA (reference sequence). Study results and limitations: Each seasonal influenza vaccination recruits few new T cells, the authors suggested.

The chain uses TRBV20-1 and TRBJ1-5, with a tentative D call TRBD1 (5 bases). The input for sequencing was PBMCs from blood, taken roughly 5 days after vaccination. The sequence derives from a man aged 45-60 years who received an inactivated influenza vaccine. The CDR3 DNA reads TGCAGTGCTAGAAAAGACAGAGGGAGTCAGCCCCAGCATTTT. Translated, it gives CSARKDRGSQPQHF.